Sequencing of this TCR beta chain was carried out in a study of blood T cell repertoires in COVID-19. Study as a whole: Italy, Spain and the United States were the sources of the convalescent and acute COVID-19 samples.

The assay was immunoSEQ multiplex PCR, and TCRdb's table has in-frame clones only and misses some. The sample includes about 82,000 clones, around 78% of them seen just once. CDR1 is LGHDT and CDR2 is YNNKEL in the germline V gene (reference sequence). Trimming removed 1 base from V and 0 bases from J, with 10 bases in between. The CDR3 runs 16 residues. The gene calls are TRBV3-1 (or the pseudogene TRBV3-2) and TRBJ2-1; TRBD2 is a possible D gene (5 bases). The clonotype was recovered from a man between 60 and 75 years old with COVID-19, enrolled during active disease. The material sequenced was peripheral blood. The CDR3: CASSQGEGASYNEQFF. Here the CDR3 DNA reads TGTGCCAGCAGCCAAGGCGAGGGAGCCTCCTACAATGAGCAGTTCTTC.